The clone carrying this TCR beta chain showed up just a few times. Its antigen is currently unknown. V shed 2 bases and J 6 bases; nucleotides not matched to a gene: 6. The CDR3 extends over 15 amino acids. The germline V gene has CDR1 MGHRA and CDR2 YSYEKL. This entry comes from a study of beta chain features in type 1 diabetes. Study-wide background: In all, roughly 98,000,000 sorted cells from all samples were analyzed. Study-level points and caveats: Any HLA type influence on TCRB rearrangement was left unresolved here. Lower insertion and higher deletion counts appeared at VDJ junctions in type 1 diabetes patients.

Every isolated RNA sample was fully reverse transcribed, so sequencing captured expressed TCRB transcripts. The method was immunoSEQ multiplex PCR; TCRdb's version includes in-frame clones alone and lacks a portion of them. The sample records 400,000 to 450,000 clones, approximately 13% being singletons. The TCR sequence derives from a man younger than 40 in good health. The chain carries TRBV4-1 and TRBJ2-2; 7 bases line up with TRBD2. Sequencing input: naive CD4+ T cells from blood. The CDR3 region is CASSQTGGQAGELFF. The DNA for the CDR3 is TGCGCCAGCAGCCAAACGGGGGGTCAGGCCGGGGAGCTGTTTTTT.